This TCR beta chain was observed in a study of T cell responses to AZD1222 COVID-19 vaccine. General study points: Only 6 or 7 individuals given AZD1222 were seropositive at baseline. Nearly half of spike-specific TCRs reportedly target variant regions that are unmutated in the B.1.351 and B.1.1.7 variants. The donor cohort was predominantly white British with a female majority, and clonal diversity may have been underestimated. Sampled repertoires all dated from after the peak T cell response.

Germline V lookup: CDR1 SGHTA, CDR2 FQGNSA. The CDR3 is 17 residues long. The ends lost 1 base at V and 1 base at J; junction bases unmatched: 7. Concerning this clone itself: The antigen is unknown.

Here immunoSEQ multiplex PCR was the method, and the copy in TCRdb shows in-frame clones only, minus some. Seen here are about 94,000 clones, approximately 87% observed once, and the top ten hold over 10%. The sequenced sample was peripheral blood, obtained 28 days after the second AZD1222 dose. J is TRBJ2-1 and V is TRBV7-2; 7 nucleotides align to TRBD1. The clonotype comes from an adult who received the AZD1222 COVID-19 vaccine. The chain's CDR3 is CASSLVPRQGSYNEQFF. The CDR3 region has the DNA TGTGCCAGCAGCTTAGTTCCGAGACAGGGTTCCTACAATGAGCAGTTCTTC.